The clone carrying this T cell receptor (beta chain) was detected only a few times. The entry originates in a study of T cells after yellow fever vaccination. TCRdb passed the 5' RACE reads through MiXCR, listing each CDR3 protein once. The table includes about 240,000 distinct CDR3 sequences, 6.9% detected once. V was shortened by 1 base and J by 6 bases, with 16 bases between the two germline ends. The germline CDR1 and CDR2 sequences are DFQATT and SNEGSKA (reference sequence). CDR3 size: 14 residues. This chain links TRBV20-1 with TRBJ2-7, with D possibly TRBD1 on 5 matching bases. The sequences come from CD4+ T cells sorted from PBMCs, collected 15 days after the yellow fever booster vaccination. This clonotype originated in a man younger than 40 who received the YFV17D yellow fever vaccine. CDR3 loop: CSARGGADGSEQYF. The DNA for the CDR3 is TGCAGTGCTAGAGGGGGCGCAGATGGTTCCGAGCAGTACTTC.